The clone carrying this TCR beta chain has more than one count but fewer than ten. The antigen remains unidentified. After constant-region reverse-primer amplification, full-length variable regions underwent semi-nested PCR with Nested Universal Primer A. TCRdb called the 5' RACE reads again in MiXCR, with one record for every CDR3 protein. Of fewer than 55,000 distinct CDR3 sequences detected, 22% appear once; the ten largest clones hold around 4%. Study-level results: In terms of TCR gene usage, tumor memory CD4+ T cells clustered together with blood and lymph node memory CD4+ cells, as well as with lymph node naive CD4+ cells. Tumor-infiltrating Treg TCR alpha and beta sequences overlapped most with tumor naive CD4+ T cells, then blood naive.

Cells sorted as Tregs were CD4+, CD25+ and CD127-/low. This CDR3 region has 14 residues. CDR1 is MNHEY, CDR2 SMNVEV, per germline (reference sequence). Trimming cost V 3 bases and J 0 bases; bases outside gene matches: 2. This clonotype was sampled from a female donor with breast cancer. The chain has TRBV27 and TRBJ2-7; 7 bases match TRBD1. The sequencing sample was made of Tregs sorted from a lymph node. CDR3 protein: CASSFQGDSYEQYF. For the CDR3, the DNA is TGTGCCAGCAGTTTCCAGGGGGACTCCTACGAGCAGTACTTC.